Listed below are T cell receptor beta chains from one sample, sequenced in a study of T cells in tuberculosis. Measured with immunoSEQ multiplex PCR; TCRdb has only the in-frame clones, and not every one. Seen here are about 36,000 clones, over 90% observed once, and the top ten hold approximately 7.5%. The sample consisted of PBMCs. The receptors here all came from a donor aged 10-30 years with latent tuberculosis or without tuberculosis infection. The CDR3 runs from the conserved cysteine through the conserved F or W. D genes are given only for firm matches. Clone size is stated in some rows and not others, as once, few, many or a class when expanded.

abundance | j_gene | v_gene | d_gene | CDR3aa | CDR3nt
NA | TRBJ1-6 | TRBV19 | TRBD1 | CASSSGTVNSPLHF | TGTGCCAGTAGTAGCGGGACAGTCAATTCACCCCTCCACTTT
NA | TRBJ2-7 | TRBV6-5 | TRBD1 | CASSSPGTGVYEQYF | TGTGCCAGCAGTTCCCCCGGGACAGGCGTCTACGAGCAGTACTTC
NA | TRBJ1-1 | TRBV7-3 | TRBD1 | CASSLQGAATEAFF | TGTGCCAGCAGCTTACAGGGGGCAGCCACTGAAGCTTTCTTT
once | TRBJ2-7 | TRBV4-2 | NA | CASSQDPDRRTPYEQYF | TGTGCCAGCAGCCAAGACCCCGACAGAAGGACACCCTACGAGCAGTACTTC
NA | TRBJ1-2 | TRBV2 | TRBD1 | CASLGQVTYGYTF | TGTGCCAGCCTGGGACAGGTTACTTATGGCTACACCTTC
NA | TRBJ2-2 | TRBV5-6 | NA | CASSLAVEGIGPGELFF | TGTGCCAGCAGCTTGGCCGTCGAGGGCATTGGCCCCGGGGAGCTGTTTTTT
once | TRBJ2-7 | TRBV7-2 | NA | CASSLSRQSYEQYF | TGTGCCAGCAGCTTATCAAGACAAAGCTACGAGCAGTACTTC
NA | TRBJ1-1 | TRBV4-3 | NA | CASSQDVEILNTEAFF | TGCGCCAGCAGCCAAGATGTAGAGATCTTGAACACTGAAGCTTTCTTT
NA | TRBJ1-5 | TRBV7-2 | NA | CASSLDRVSNQPQHF | TGTGCCAGCAGCTTAGACAGGGTGAGCAATCAGCCCCAGCATTTT
NA | TRBJ1-2 | TRBV19 | NA | CASTTRGLDGYTF | TGTGCCAGTACCACTAGGGGACTGGATGGCTACACCTTC
NA | TRBJ1-4 | TRBV30 | NA | CAWREAGAPVYEKLFF | TGTGCCTGGAGAGAAGCGGGAGCCCCGGTCTACGAAAAACTGTTTTTT
once | TRBJ1-2 | TRBV19 | TRBD1 | CASSRRTGADGYTF | TGTGCCAGTAGTCGTCGGACAGGGGCTGATGGCTACACCTTC
NA | TRBJ1-6 | TRBV10-3 | TRBD1 | CAISWDRGNSPLHF | TGTGCCATCAGTTGGGACAGGGGTAATTCACCCCTCCACTTT
NA | TRBJ1-1 | TRBV29-1 | NA | CSVVKNTEAFF | TGCAGCGTTGTCAAGAACACTGAAGCTTTCTTT
NA | TRBJ1-1 | TRBV11-2 | NA | CASSLVLQGPTKNTEAFF | TGTGCCAGCAGCTTAGTTCTCCAGGGGCCAACTAAGAACACTGAAGCTTTCTTT
NA | TRBJ1-5 | TRBV19 | NA | CASSIDRFSFRGIRPQHF | TGTGCCAGTAGTATAGATCGATTTTCCTTTCGGGGGATTCGGCCCCAGCATTTT
NA | TRBJ2-4 | TRBV23-1 | NA | CASSPPGAVKNIQYF | TGCGCCAGCAGTCCTCCCGGAGCGGTCAAAAACATTCAGTACTTC
NA | TRBJ1-2 | TRBV18 | TRBD1 | CASSPRQGADGYTF | TGTGCCAGCTCACCACGGCAGGGGGCTGATGGCTACACCTTC
once | TRBJ2-1 | TRBV19 | TRBD1 | CASLDRLMNEQFF | TGTGCCTCCCTGGACAGGCTTATGAATGAGCAGTTCTTC
NA | TRBJ1-1 | TRBV27 | NA | CASRYRVSGTEAFF | TGTGCCAGCAGATACAGGGTAAGTGGGACTGAAGCTTTCTTT
NA | TRBJ1-2 | TRBV29-1 | NA | CSVETRPYGYTF | TGCAGCGTTGAAACCAGGCCCTATGGCTACACCTTC
NA | TRBJ2-7 | TRBV5-1 | NA | CASSSPDSSYEQYF | TGCGCCAGCAGCTCCCCTGACTCGTCCTACGAGCAGTACTTC
NA | TRBJ2-3 | TRBV9 | NA | CASSVKRRSDTDTQYF | TGTGCCAGCAGCGTAAAGAGGAGGAGTGACACAGATACGCAGTATTTT
NA | TRBJ2-1 | TRBV7-2 | TRBD2 | CASSLERRSGDEQFF | TGTGCCAGCAGCTTAGAAAGGCGTAGCGGGGATGAGCAGTTCTTC
NA | TRBJ2-2 | TRBV19 | NA | CASIRGPGELFF | TGTGCCAGTATTCGAGGGCCCGGGGAGCTGTTTTTT
NA | TRBJ1-1 | TRBV30 | TRBD1 | CAWSAGDRGVANTEAFF | TGTGCCTGGAGTGCGGGAGACAGGGGGGTCGCGAACACTGAAGCTTTCTTT
NA | TRBJ2-2 | TRBV6-4 | TRBD1 | CASSPQLTGVVDTGELFF | TGTGCCAGCAGTCCCCAGTTGACAGGGGTCGTCGACACCGGGGAGCTGTTTTTT
NA | TRBJ1-2 | TRBV2 | NA | CASSAEVNYGYTF | TGTGCCAGCAGTGCGGAGGTTAACTATGGCTACACCTTC
NA | TRBJ2-7 | TRBV7-8 | NA | CASSPQGEYDEQYF | TGTGCCAGCAGCCCCCAGGGTGAATACGACGAGCAGTACTTC
NA | TRBJ1-1 | TRBV11-2 | TRBD1 | CASSWGTGGTEAFF | TGTGCCAGCAGCTGGGGGACAGGGGGGACTGAAGCTTTCTTT
NA | TRBJ2-7 | TRBV11-3 | NA | CASSSRPGMDEQYF | TGTGCCAGCAGCTCCCGCCCCGGGATGGATGAGCAGTACTTC
few | TRBJ2-1 | TRBV7-8 | TRBD2 | CASSPGTSGGNEQFF | TGTGCCAGCAGCCCAGGGACTAGCGGGGGCAATGAGCAGTTCTTC
NA | TRBJ1-2 | TRBV6-6 | TRBD1 | CASTGRTGEGYGYTF | TGTGCCAGCACGGGAAGGACAGGGGAAGGCTATGGCTACACCTTC
NA | TRBJ2-1 | TRBV5-1 | TRBD2 | CASSLSSGLAGYEQFF | TGCGCCAGCAGCTTGTCTTCGGGACTAGCGGGGTATGAGCAGTTCTTC
NA | TRBJ1-5 | TRBV19 | NA | CASRGGLFDIGQPQHF | TGTGCCAGTAGGGGTGGTCTTTTCGACATAGGTCAGCCCCAGCATTTT
once | TRBJ1-1 | TRBV27 | NA | CASSLRENTEAFF | TGTGCCAGCAGCCTAAGAGAGAACACTGAAGCTTTCTTT
NA | TRBJ2-1 | TRBV5-1 | NA | CASSLAAGRNEQFF | TGCGCCAGCAGCTTGGCCGCAGGTCGCAATGAGCAGTTCTTC
NA | TRBJ1-5 | TRBV6-1 | NA | CASSELGGRGNNQPQHF | TGTGCCAGCAGTGAACTTGGGGGGAGAGGGAACAATCAGCCCCAGCATTTT
NA | TRBJ2-3 | TRBV5-1 | NA | CASSLAPEGADTQYF | TGCGCCAGCAGCTTGGCCCCGGAGGGCGCAGATACGCAGTATTTT
NA | TRBJ1-4 | TRBV29-1 | NA | CSVAGMGNEKLFF | TGCAGCGTTGCGGGGATGGGTAATGAAAAACTGTTTTTT
NA | TRBJ1-2 | TRBV19 | TRBD1 | CASSARDRGTNYGYTF | TGTGCCAGTAGCGCCCGGGACAGGGGGACTAACTATGGCTACACCTTC
once | TRBJ2-1 | TRBV5-1 | NA | CASSTDTLSSYNEQFF | TGCGCCAGCAGCACCGACACTTTGAGCTCCTACAATGAGCAGTTCTTC
NA | TRBJ1-2 | TRBV15 | TRBD1 | CATSRDSLDRKYGYTF | TGTGCCACCAGCAGAGATTCGTTGGACAGGAAGTATGGCTACACCTTC
NA | TRBJ1-3 | TRBV19 | NA | CASSTTGSFGNTIYF | TGTGCCAGTAGTACCACAGGGTCTTTCGGAAACACCATATATTTT
NA | TRBJ2-7 | TRBV4-1 | TRBD1 | CASSYDKGQGRYEQYF | TGCGCCAGCAGCTACGATAAGGGACAGGGTCGCTACGAGCAGTACTTC
NA | TRBJ1-2 | TRBV5-1 | NA | CASSLEVGGRGYGYTF | TGCGCCAGCAGCTTGGAGGTCGGGGGGCGAGGCTATGGCTACACCTTC
NA | TRBJ1-1 | TRBV5-1 | TRBD1 | CASSLRTGVTEAFF | TGCGCCAGCAGCTTGCGGACAGGGGTCACTGAAGCTTTCTTT
NA | TRBJ2-3 | TRBV7-3 | NA | CASSSSLPGLDTQYF | TGTGCCAGCAGCTCCTCCCTCCCAGGTTTGGATACGCAGTATTTT
NA | TRBJ1-4 | TRBV29-1 | TRBD1 | CSGRDRPNEKLFF | TGCAGCGGCCGGGACAGGCCTAATGAAAAACTGTTTTTT
NA | TRBJ1-2 | TRBV19 | NA | CASSPPTGGGYGYTF | TGTGCCAGTAGTCCGCCGACGGGGGGTGGCTATGGCTACACCTTC
NA | TRBJ2-7 | TRBV6-1 | NA | CASSEGGRSEQYF | TGTGCCAGCAGTGAGGGGGGTCGGTCCGAGCAGTACTTC
NA | TRBJ1-2 | TRBV10-3 | NA | CAISENREPNYGYTF | TGTGCCATCAGTGAGAACAGGGAGCCCAACTATGGCTACACCTTC
NA | TRBJ1-5 | TRBV6-6 | NA | CASSKSGSNNQPQHF | TGTGCCAGCAGTAAGTCCGGGAGCAACAATCAGCCCCAGCATTTT
NA | TRBJ2-7 | TRBV6-5 | NA | CASSYGAGANYEQYF | TGTGCCAGCAGTTACGGGGCAGGGGCGAACTACGAGCAGTACTTC
NA | TRBJ2-2 | TRBV10-2 | TRBD1 | CASRSTDRGVTGELFF | TGCGCCAGCAGGTCCACGGACAGGGGTGTAACCGGGGAGCTGTTTTTT